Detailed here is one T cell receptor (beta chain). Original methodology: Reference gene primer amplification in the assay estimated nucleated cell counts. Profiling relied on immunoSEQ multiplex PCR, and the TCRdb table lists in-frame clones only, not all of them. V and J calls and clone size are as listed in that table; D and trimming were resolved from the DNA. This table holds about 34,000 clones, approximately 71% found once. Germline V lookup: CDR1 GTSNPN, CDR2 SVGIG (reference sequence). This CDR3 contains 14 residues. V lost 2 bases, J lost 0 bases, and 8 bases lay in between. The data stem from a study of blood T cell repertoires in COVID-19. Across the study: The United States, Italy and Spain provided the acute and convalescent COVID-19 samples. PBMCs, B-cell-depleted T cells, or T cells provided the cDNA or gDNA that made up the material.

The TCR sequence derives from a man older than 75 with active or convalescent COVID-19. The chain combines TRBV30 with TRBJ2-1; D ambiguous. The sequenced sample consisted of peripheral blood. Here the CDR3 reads CAWSLWSSYNEQFF. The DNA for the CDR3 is TGTGCCTGGAGTCTCTGGAGCTCCTACAATGAGCAGTTCTTC.